One sample yielded the 5 T cell receptor beta chains listed below, sequenced in a study of CD8+ T cells in alopecia areata. Sequencing relied on a cDNA template that was reverse transcribed from extracted RNA. Only in-frame clones appear in the TCRdb table, and some are missing; sequencing was by immunoSEQ multiplex PCR. The table lists about 260,000 clones, 45% to 70% of them singletons. Regarding treatment: oral pan-JAK inhibitor, 5-10 mg twice daily. The specimen comprised CD4+ T cells sorted from blood, sampled around week 53, from a patient treated with tofacitinib. The receptors originated from a human donor with alopecia areata.

The gene calls are TRBV6-5 and TRBJ2-7; 11 bases map to TRBD1. There are 15 residues in the CDR3. V gave up 6 bases and J gave up 0 bases; unmatched junction bases: 4. Germline loops: CDR1 MNHEY, CDR2 SVGAGI. CDR3 DNA: TGTGCCAGCAGCCCCGGGACAGGGGGCTCCTACGAGCAGTACTTC. Protein product: CASSPGTGGSYEQYF.

This clone was seen a handful of times. The CDR3 protein is CASSPRRMSSYEQYF. The CDR3 bases are TGTGCCAGCAGCCCCCGGCGGATGAGCTCCTACGAGCAGTACTTC. The chain is built from TRBV7-8 and TRBJ2-7; D gene uncertain. The CDR3 has 15 amino acids. The germline V gene has CDR1 SGHVS and CDR2 FQNEAQ. Deletions cut 5 bases from V and 0 bases from J, with 14 bases between.

V and J are TRBV10-3 and TRBJ2-2; TRBD1 matches at 7 bases. The CDR3 loop spans 16 amino acids. Trimming at V came to 4 bases and at J to 6 bases, leaving 11 bases not matched to a gene. Looked up from germline, CDR1 is ENHRY and CDR2 is SYGVKD. The CDR3 nucleotides read TGTGCCATCAGTGGACGCGAGGGGGCCATGGCCGGGGAGCTGTTTTTT. It specifies CAISGREGAMAGELFF.

This clone was observed a handful of times. The chain employs TRBV30 and TRBJ2-5; TRBD1 aligns across 8 bases. The CDR3 has 12 residues. V gave up 1 base and J gave up 5 bases; unmatched junction bases: 0. Looked up from germline, CDR1 is GTSNPN and CDR2 is SVGIG (reference sequence). The CDR3 region is CAWSGTGETQYF. In nucleotides, the CDR3 is TGTGCCTGGAGTGGGACAGGGGAGACCCAGTACTTC.

The CDR3 DNA reads as TGTGCCAGCAGCTTCGGGGATCAAGGCTACACCTTC. Protein sequence: CASSFGDQGYTF. The chain carries TRBV7-8 and TRBJ1-2, with D hard to call. Germline loops: CDR1 SGHVS, CDR2 FQNEAQ. This CDR3 region has 12 residues. The germline V and J ends were trimmed by 3 bases and 8 bases, with 10 bases remaining between them.